This passage covers 31 T cell receptor beta chains from one sample sequenced in a study of blood T cell repertoires in COVID-19. Using immunoSEQ multiplex PCR, the repertoire was profiled, and TCRdb retains in-frame clones only, with some absent. The sample consists of a few hundred thousand clones, approximately 86% of them appearing once. The specimen was peripheral blood. These receptor sequences come from a man older than 75 with acute or convalescent COVID-19.

This sequence joins TRBV27 and TRBJ1-1; D unresolved. V dropped 6 bases and J dropped 2 bases, with 10 bases sitting between them. Germline V CDR1 and CDR2: MNHEY, SMNVEV (reference sequence). This CDR3 contains 13 residues. As DNA, the CDR3 is TGTGCCAGCAGATTGAGCCTAAACACTGAAGCTTTCTTT. Its translation is CASRLSLNTEAFF.

The chain is built from TRBV4-3 and TRBJ1-2; a possible D gene is TRBD1 (5 bases). Germline lookup yields CDR1 LGHNA and CDR2 YSLEER. Trimming removed 3 bases from V and 4 bases from J, with 15 bases in between. The CDR3 is 15 amino acids. CDR3 sequence reads: CASSQTTRGGYGYTF. CDR3 nucleotides: TGCGCCAGCAGCCAGACGACAAGGGGTGGCTATGGCTACACCTTC.

The V call is TRBV7-3, the J call TRBJ2-1; D unresolved. The germline V and J ends were trimmed by 5 bases and 2 bases, with 10 bases remaining between them. The CDR3 contains 14 residues. Germline CDR1 reads SGHTA; CDR2 reads FQGTGA. The CDR3 DNA reads TGTGCCAGCAGCCCGAGTAGAGCCTACAATGAGCAGTTCTTC. Translating gives CASSPSRAYNEQFF.

This clone occurred once. The J gene is TRBJ2-1, the V gene TRBV5-4, with 9 nucleotides matching TRBD1. V lost 3 bases, J lost 1 base, and 2 bases stayed unmatched. Germline CDR1 is SGHNT and CDR2 is YYREEE (reference sequence). CDR3 length equals 15 residues. The CDR3 spells CASSSDRGSYNEQFF. The CDR3 bases are TGTGCCAGCAGCTCAGACAGGGGGTCCTACAATGAGCAGTTCTTC.

The chain joins TRBV19 to TRBJ2-7, with 7 bases matching TRBD1. Per the germline V gene, CDR1 is LNHDA and CDR2 is SQIVND (reference sequence). The CDR3 is 14 amino acids. After removal of 5 bases from V and 4 bases from J, the junction contained 8 bases not matched to a gene. The CDR3, as DNA: TGTGCCAGTAGTCGGGCAGGGGGTTTTTACGAGCAGTACTTC. It codes for CASSRAGGFYEQYF.

The J gene is TRBJ1-2, the V gene TRBV15; TRBD1 agrees at 7 bases. This CDR3 contains 13 residues. The V segment lost 0 bases and the J segment 8 bases; nucleotides outside the gene matches: 3. Germline V gives CDR1 LNHNV, CDR2 YYDKDF (reference sequence). The CDR3 is CATSRDLGGGYTF. CDR3 coding DNA: TGTGCCACCAGCAGAGATTTAGGGGGCGGCTACACCTTC.

The chain links TRBV18 to TRBJ1-2; a possible D gene is TRBD1 (5 bases). CDR3 length: 16 amino acids. V gave up 0 bases and J gave up 0 bases, with 11 bases separating them. Germline-derived CDR1 and CDR2 are KGHSH and LQKENI. The CDR3 loop is CASSPPDRTPNYGYTF. CDR3 bases: TGTGCCAGCTCACCACCCGACAGAACTCCTAACTATGGCTACACCTTC.

This clone was picked up a small number of times. This CDR3 reads CASLGQGQYRGPQHF. CDR3 nucleotide sequence: TGTGCCAGCCTTGGACAGGGCCAATATCGTGGGCCCCAGCATTTT. The chain joins TRBV28 to TRBJ1-5; the match to TRBD1 covers 8 bases. Germline V gene data show CDR1 as MDHEN and CDR2 as SYDVKM. The CDR3 runs 15 residues. J was trimmed by 9 bases and V by 8 bases; bases with no gene match: 15.

The J gene is TRBJ1-4, the V gene TRBV3-1 (or the pseudogene TRBV3-2); 12 bases match TRBD1. The CDR3 runs to 21 residues. The germline V gene has CDR1 LGHDT and CDR2 YNNKEL (reference sequence). V lost 0 bases, J lost 7 bases, and 18 bases stayed unmatched. Here the CDR3 DNA reads TGTGCCAGCAGCCAAGAAGAATTCGAGGGGACAGGGGGCGCGGAAGGTGAAAAACTGTTTTTT. Its protein product is CASSQEEFEGTGGAEGEKLFF.

The chain recombines TRBV6-6 with TRBJ1-2; possibly TRBD1 for D (5 bases). Per germline, CDR1 MNHNY and CDR2 SVGAGI (reference sequence). V was clipped by 10 bases and J by 4 bases, with 16 bases between them. The CDR3 has 13 residues. The CDR3 region is CATKGQGSYGYTF. Here the CDR3 DNA reads TGTGCCACCAAAGGGCAGGGAAGCTATGGCTACACCTTC.

This chain links TRBV14 with TRBJ1-3; the match to TRBD1 covers 8 bases. The CDR3 has 14 residues. The J segment lost 4 bases and the V segment lost 8 bases, leaving 7 bases of the junction unmatched. From germline, CDR1 is SGHDN and CDR2 FVKESK. CDR3: CASGGQAVGNTIYF. DNA of the CDR3: TGTGCCAGCGGGGGACAGGCCGTAGGAAACACCATATATTTT.

The rearrangement links TRBV15 to TRBJ1-5; 8 nucleotides agree with TRBD1. The trim removed 1 base at V and 4 bases at J, leaving 0 bases unmatched. Germline values: CDR1 LNHNV, CDR2 YYDKDF (reference sequence). The CDR3 is made up of 14 amino acids. The CDR3 nucleotides read TGTGCCACCAGCAGAGGACAGGGGAATCAGCCCCAGCATTTT. As protein: CATSRGQGNQPQHF. Combining the CDR3 with reference TRBV15 and TRBJ1-5 gives the whole variable domain DAMVIQNPRYQVTQFGKPVTLSCSQTLNHNVMYWYQQKSSQAPKLLFHYYDKDFNNEADTPDNFQSRRPNTSFCFLDIRSPGLGDTAMYLCATSRGQGNQPQHFGDGTRLSIL.

The count of this clone is one. The sample contains more than one DNA sequence encoding this CDR3. The chain joins TRBV7-3 to TRBJ2-7; possible D gene TRBD1, 7 bases. V shed 2 bases and J shed 7 bases, with 12 bases lying between them. Germline lookup yields CDR1 SGHTA and CDR2 FQGTGA. The CDR3 runs to 13 residues. The CDR3 here is CASSLGQGGEQYF. CDR3 sequence (DNA): TGTGCCAGCAGCTTAGGTCAGGGGGGAGAGCAGTACTTC.

V is TRBV12-3 or TRBV12-4 and J is TRBJ1-2; D is ambiguous. Deletions cut 3 bases from V and 6 bases from J, with 11 bases between. This CDR3 region has 13 residues. CDR3: CASSFSLPHGYTF. The CDR3 DNA sequence: TGTGCCAGCAGTTTTAGTCTGCCCCATGGCTACACCTTC.

The J gene is TRBJ1-1, the V gene TRBV3-1 (or the pseudogene TRBV3-2), with 8 bases fitting TRBD1. Unmatched junction bases numbered 8, after V lost 0 bases and J lost 8 bases. Germline V CDR1 and CDR2: LGHDT, YNNKEL (reference sequence). This CDR3 is 15 amino acids long. The DNA for the CDR3 is TGTGCCAGCAGCCAAGATTTTCAGGGGGCTGGGGAAGCTTTCTTT. As protein: CASSQDFQGAGEAFF.

V and J are TRBV28 and TRBJ2-3, with 13 bases fitting TRBD2. Germline-derived CDR1 and CDR2 are MDHEN and SYDVKM. J was trimmed by 0 bases and V by 6 bases; bases with no gene match: 15. There are 20 residues in the CDR3. CDR3 DNA: TGTGCCAGCAGCCTAGTTCGAGGACTAGCGGGAGAAGAGAGCACAGATACGCAGTATTTT. Amino acids: CASSLVRGLAGEESTDTQYF.

This chain links TRBV20-1 with TRBJ2-5; D ambiguous. V was trimmed by 5 bases and J by 7 bases, leaving 8 bases between them. The CDR3 contains 10 residues. Germline V gene sequence: CDR1 DFQATT, CDR2 SNEGSKA (reference sequence). CDR3 DNA sequence: TGCAGTGCTCCCCGAGTGACCCAGTACTTC. Translated, it gives CSAPRVTQYF.

The rearrangement links TRBV28 to TRBJ2-4; the D gene is possibly TRBD2 (6 bases). CDR1 is MDHEN, CDR2 SYDVKM, per germline. Between the trimmed V and J ends, which lost 5 bases and 0 bases, there was a span of 11 bases. The CDR3 runs 15 residues. The CDR3: CASSTPEGAKNIQYF. DNA of the CDR3: TGTGCCAGCAGTACCCCGGAGGGAGCCAAAAACATTCAGTACTTC. The full variable domain, rest sourced from reference TRBV28 and TRBJ2-4, is DVKVTQSSRYLVKRTGEKVFLECVQDMDHENMFWYRQDPGLGLRLIYFSYDVKMKEKGDIPEGYSVSREKKERFSLILESASTNQTSMYLCASSTPEGAKNIQYFGAGTRLSVL.

The rearrangement links TRBV11-1 to TRBJ2-2; D might be TRBD2 (5 bases). This CDR3 region has 16 residues. The germline CDR1 and CDR2 sequences are SGHAT and FQDESV (reference sequence). The V and J ends lost 1 base and 0 bases respectively, with 9 bases between them. The CDR3 DNA is TGTGCCAGCAGCTTAGGTGGAGGCGCGAACACCGGGGAGCTGTTTTTT. Translated: CASSLGGGANTGELFF.

This clone was seen more than once but under ten times. The chain has TRBV24-1 and TRBJ2-2; D gene unclear. Per the germline V gene, CDR1 is KGHDR and CDR2 is SFDVKD. The CDR3 has 13 residues. Deletions cut 7 bases from V and 1 base from J, with 6 bases between. CDR3 protein: CATSPRNTGELFF. As DNA, the CDR3 is TGTGCCACCAGCCCTCGGAACACCGGGGAGCTGTTTTTT.

The chain combines TRBV19 with TRBJ1-1, with 9 bases matching TRBD1. The CDR3 extends over 15 amino acids. J lost 7 bases, V lost 4 bases, and 10 bases had no gene match. CDR1 and CDR2 (germline): LNHDA, SQIVND (reference sequence). In nucleotides, the CDR3 is TGTGCCAGTAGTAGAGGCGGGACAGGGATGCTTGAAGCTTTCTTT. Its protein is CASSRGGTGMLEAFF.

The V call is TRBV21-1, the J call TRBJ2-5; the D call TRBD2 from the table was never checked on the DNA. TRBV21-1 is a recognized pseudogene. The CDR3 has 22 residues. The CDR3 here is CASSKAGLRTCGHRSDQETQYF. CDR3 in DNA: TGTGCCAGCAGCAAAGCAGGCCTACGCACCTGTGGTCACCGGAGCGACCAAGAGACCCAGTACTTC.

This clone was found once. The V and J genes are TRBV5-6 and TRBJ2-5; 7 bases align to TRBD1. Germline V lookup: CDR1 SGHDT, CDR2 YYEEEE. CDR3 length equals 13 residues. The J segment lost 4 bases and the V segment lost 4 bases, leaving 4 bases of the junction unmatched. The CDR3 sequence is CASSLQGRETQYF. CDR3 bases: TGTGCCAGCAGCCTACAGGGGAGAGAGACCCAGTACTTC.

The gene calls are TRBV6-1 and TRBJ2-1, with 12 bases that match TRBD2. CDR1 and CDR2 (germline): MNHNS, SASEGT. The length of the CDR3 is 19 residues. Trimming at V came to 0 bases and at J to 8 bases, leaving 14 bases not matched to a gene. The DNA for the CDR3 is TGTGCCAGCAGTGAAGCGGTCGGGGCTAGCGGGAGGGCCGGGGATGAGCAGTTCTTC. As protein: CASSEAVGASGRAGDEQFF.

Ten or more counts support this clone. CDR3 residues: CASSPSGLAGDNEQFF. DNA for the CDR3: TGTGCCAGCAGTCCGTCGGGACTAGCGGGAGACAATGAGCAGTTCTTC. This chain links TRBV27 with TRBJ2-1, with 14 bases matching TRBD2. V lost 5 bases, J lost 5 bases, and 5 bases stayed unmatched. CDR1 is MNHEY, CDR2 SMNVEV, per germline (reference sequence). CDR3 size: 16 residues.

Note on this clone: Other DNA sequences within the sample encode an identical CDR3. The chain has TRBV3-1 (or the pseudogene TRBV3-2) and TRBJ1-1; maybe TRBD1 (5 bases). CDR1 and CDR2 (germline): LGHDT, YNNKEL (reference sequence). The CDR3 has 13 residues. Trimming cost V 2 bases and J 1 base, with 5 bases left between them. CDR3 DNA sequence: TGTGCCAGCAGCCAAACAGGGAACACTGAAGCTTTCTTT. The encoded protein is CASSQTGNTEAFF.

The J gene is TRBJ2-1, the V gene TRBV5-1; D possibly corresponds to TRBD1 (7 bases). The CDR3 is 17 residues long. V lost 0 bases and J lost 4, with 17 bases in between. CDR1 and CDR2 (germline): SGHRS, YFSETQ. The chain's CDR3 is CASSLARGDRLYNEQFF. For the CDR3, the DNA is TGCGCCAGCAGCTTGGCGAGGGGGGACAGATTATACAATGAGCAGTTCTTC.

There are a few counts of this clone. The chain employs TRBV7-2 and TRBJ2-2; D perhaps matches TRBD2 (5 bases). V dropped 3 bases and J dropped 9 bases, with 11 bases sitting between them. The CDR3 is 13 residues long. CDR1 SGHTA and CDR2 FQGNSA come from the germline V gene. Here the CDR3 DNA reads TGTGCCAGCAGCTTCGGGGTGTCTAGGGAGCTGTTTTTT. Its translation: CASSFGVSRELFF.

The J gene is TRBJ2-7, the V gene TRBV5-4; 10 bases line up with TRBD2. Germline V gene sequence: CDR1 SGHNT, CDR2 YYREEE (reference sequence). Trimming took 3 bases from V and 3 from J; bases not matched to a gene: 6. The CDR3 is 15 amino acids. The DNA for the CDR3 is TGTGCCAGCAGCTCCGCAGCGGGGGGGGGCTACGAGCAGTACTTC. It encodes CASSSAAGGGYEQYF. Looking up the rest from reference TRBV5-4 and TRBJ2-7 gives the full variable domain: ETGVTQSPTHLIKTRGQQVTLRCSSQSGHNTVSWYQQALGQGPQFIFQYYREEENGRGNFPPRFSGLQFPNYSSELNVNALELDDSALYLCASSSAAGGGYEQYFGPGTRLTVT.

This clone was observed once. The rearrangement uses TRBV7-3 and TRBJ2-2, with D unclear. Trimming cost V 4 bases and J 3 bases, with 6 bases left between them. Germline V gene lookup returns CDR1 SGHTA and CDR2 FQGTGA. The CDR3 has 13 residues. The CDR3 sequence is CASSSVDTGELFF. CDR3 DNA sequence: TGTGCCAGCAGCTCGGTTGACACCGGGGAGCTGTTTTTT.

The chain joins TRBV5-1 to TRBJ2-7; 7 positions agree with TRBD1. This CDR3 comprises 15 residues. V lost 5 bases to trimming and J lost 3 bases; unmatched junction nucleotides: 11. Looked up from germline, CDR1 is SGHRS and CDR2 is YFSETQ. In DNA form, the CDR3 reads TGCGCCAGCAGGCCCCTACAGGGGTCCAGCTACGAGCAGTACTTC. This encodes CASRPLQGSSYEQYF.